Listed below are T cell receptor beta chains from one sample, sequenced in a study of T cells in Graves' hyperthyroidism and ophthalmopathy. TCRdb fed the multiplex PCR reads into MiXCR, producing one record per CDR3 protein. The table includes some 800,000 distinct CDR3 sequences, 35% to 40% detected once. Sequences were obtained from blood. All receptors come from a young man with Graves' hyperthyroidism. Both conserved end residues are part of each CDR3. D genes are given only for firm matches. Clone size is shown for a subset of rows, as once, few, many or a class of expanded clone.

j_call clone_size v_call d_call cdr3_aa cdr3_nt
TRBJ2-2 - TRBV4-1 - CASSHPFEKAGELFF TGCGCCAGCAGCCATCCCTTCGAAAAGGCCGGGGAGCTGTTTTTT
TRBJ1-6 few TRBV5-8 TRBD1 CASSRDRSYNSPLHF TGTGCCAGCAGCCGGGACAGATCCTATAATTCACCCCTCCACTTT
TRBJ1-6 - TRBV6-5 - CASSYRALLVSPLHF TGTGCCAGCAGTTACCGAGCCCTCTTGGTTTCACCCCTCCACTTT
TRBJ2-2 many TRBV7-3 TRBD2 CASSPRAAGTNTGELFF TGTGCCAGCAGCCCCAGGGCAGCGGGGACGAACACCGGGGAGCTGTTTTTT
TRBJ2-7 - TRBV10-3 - CAISDVPDGYEQYF TGTGCCATCAGTGACGTCCCCGACGGCTACGAGCAGTACTTC
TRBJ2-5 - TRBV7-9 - CASSQFRGTQETQYF TGTGCCAGCAGCCAATTCCGGGGGACCCAAGAGACCCAGTACTTC
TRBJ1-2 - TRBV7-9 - CATLTVDYGYTF TGTGCCACCCTCACGGTGGACTATGGCTACACCTTC
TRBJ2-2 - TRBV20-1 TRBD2 CSARDTSGLAGFGELFF TGCAGTGCTAGAGATACCTCGGGACTAGCGGGGTTCGGGGAGCTGTTTTTT
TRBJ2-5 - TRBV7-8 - CASSPLVAAQEAQYF TGTGCCAGCAGCCCTCTTGTTGCGGCCCAAGAGGCCCAGTACTTC
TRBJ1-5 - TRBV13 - CASSLAEGIGTQHF TGTGCCAGCAGCTTAGCAGAGGGAATCGGGACCCAGCATTTT
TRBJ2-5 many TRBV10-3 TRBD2 CAISETSVYQETQYF TGTGCCATCAGTGAAACTAGCGTGTACCAAGAGACCCAGTACTTC
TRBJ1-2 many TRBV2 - CASTPPYNYGYTF TGTGCCAGTACTCCACCCTATAACTATGGCTACACCTTC
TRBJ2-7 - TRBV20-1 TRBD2 CSAHTSGSLYEQYF TGCAGTGCCCATACTAGCGGGAGTTTGTACGAGCAGTACTTC
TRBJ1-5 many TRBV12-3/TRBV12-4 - CASRSSNQPQHF TGTGCCAGCAGGTCCTCCAATCAGCCCCAGCATTTT
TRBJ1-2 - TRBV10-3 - CAISSGYNYGYTF TGTGCCATCAGTTCCGGGTACAACTATGGCTACACCTTC
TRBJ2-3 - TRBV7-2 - CASRASGADTQYF TGTGCCAGCAGGGCATCCGGGGCAGATACGCAGTATTTT
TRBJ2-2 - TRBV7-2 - CASSQLTGNTGELFF TGCGCCAGCAGCCAATTAACAGGGAACACCGGGGAGCTGTTTTTT
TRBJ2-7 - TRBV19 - CASSIPPFDEQYF TGTGCCAGTAGTATACCTCCCTTTGACGAGCAGTACTTC
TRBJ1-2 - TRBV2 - CASRDTTQRDGYTF TGTGCCAGCAGAGACACGACCCAGAGGGATGGCTACACCTTC
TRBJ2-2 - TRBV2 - CASSRTRFYTGELFF TGTGCCAGCAGCCGAACTAGGTTCTACACCGGGGAGCTGTTTTTT
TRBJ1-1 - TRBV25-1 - CARNGGTEAFF TGTGCTAGAAACGGAGGGACTGAAGCTTTCTTT
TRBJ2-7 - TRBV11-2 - CVSSQTYEQYF TGTGTCAGCAGCCAAACTTACGAGCAGTACTTC
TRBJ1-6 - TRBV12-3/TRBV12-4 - CASSPTDHQKYNSPLHF TGTGCCAGCAGCCCAACGGATCATCAAAAATATAATTCACCCCTCCACTTT
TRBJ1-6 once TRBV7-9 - CASSTGTQDSPLHF TGTGCCAGCTCAACAGGGACTCAGGATTCACCCCTCCACTTT
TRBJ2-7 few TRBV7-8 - CASSLRPVDWAGPEQYF TGTGCCAGCAGCTTACGACCGGTTGACTGGGCAGGGCCCGAGCAGTACTTC
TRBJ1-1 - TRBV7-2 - CASSQFGLNTEAFF TGTGCCAGCAGCCAATTCGGACTCAACACTGAAGCTTTCTTT
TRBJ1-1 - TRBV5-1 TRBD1 CASSLQGAPGTEAFF TGCGCCAGCAGCTTACAGGGGGCGCCTGGGACTGAAGCTTTCTTT
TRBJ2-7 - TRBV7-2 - CASSLEHLTYEQYF TGTGCCAGCAGCTTAGAACACCTTACCTACGAGCAGTACTTC
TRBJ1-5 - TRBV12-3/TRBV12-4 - CASSAQGTYSNQPQHF TGTGCCAGCAGCGCACAGGGTACATATAGCAATCAGCCCCAGCATTTT
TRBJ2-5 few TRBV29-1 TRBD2 CSVFGTRRTSGRALEAQYF TGCAGCGTTTTCGGGACCCGAAGGACTAGCGGGAGGGCCCTCGAGGCCCAGTACTTC
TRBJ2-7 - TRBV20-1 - CSASPRLSYYEQYF TGCAGTGCTTCCCCCCGACTATCCTACTACGAGCAGTACTTC
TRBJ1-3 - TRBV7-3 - CASSLPVGGSGNAIYF TGTGCCAGCAGCTTACCGGTCGGGGGCTCTGGAAACGCCATATATTTT
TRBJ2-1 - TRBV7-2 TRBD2 CASSLWATSEGNEQFF TGTGCCAGCAGCTTGTGGGCGACTAGCGAGGGCAATGAGCAGTTCTTC
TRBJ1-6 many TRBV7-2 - CASSPGLNSPLHF TGTGCCAGCAGCCCGGGCCTGAATTCACCCCTCCACTTT
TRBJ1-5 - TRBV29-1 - CSSEVSASNQPQHF TGCAGCAGTGAAGTCTCGGCTAGCAATCAGCCCCAGCATTTT
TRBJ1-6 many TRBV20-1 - CSARTGANSPLHF TGCAGTGCTAGGACGGGGGCAAATTCACCCCTCCACTTT
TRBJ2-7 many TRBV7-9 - CASSLGAGIAYEQYF TGTGCCAGCAGCTTAGGGGCGGGTATCGCCTACGAGCAGTACTTC
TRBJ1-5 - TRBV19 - CASSVPGHVSNQPQHF TGTGCCAGTAGTGTTCCGGGCCACGTTAGCAATCAGCCCCAGCATTTT
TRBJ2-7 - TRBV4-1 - CASSQKMYEQYF TGCGCCAGCAGCCAGAAAATGTACGAGCAGTACTTC
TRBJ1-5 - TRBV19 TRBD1 CASSTRQGAMDEHF TGTGCCAGTAGTACGCGACAGGGGGCGATGGACGAGCATTTT
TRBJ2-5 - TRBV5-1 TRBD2 CASSLGREGETQYF TGCGCCAGCAGCTTGGGCCGGGAGGGCGAGACCCAGTACTTC
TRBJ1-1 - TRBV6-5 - CASRSTSTEAFF TGTGCCAGCAGGTCGACATCGACTGAAGCTTTCTTT
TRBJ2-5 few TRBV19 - CASSINRLGKETQYF TGTGCCAGTAGTATTAATCGGCTGGGGAAAGAGACCCAGTACTTC
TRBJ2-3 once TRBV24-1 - CATSDLRGTTTDTQYF TGTGCCACCAGTGATTTGCGGGGGACCACCACAGATACGCAGTATTTT
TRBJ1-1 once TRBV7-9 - CASSQVATPNTEAFF TGCGCCAGCAGCCAAGTGGCCACCCCGAACACTGAAGCTTTCTTT
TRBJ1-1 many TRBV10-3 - CAIAGHQNTEAFF TGTGCCATAGCGGGACACCAGAACACTGAAGCTTTCTTT
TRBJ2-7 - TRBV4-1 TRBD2 CASSQDGGFGGHEQYF TGCGCCAGCAGCCAAGACGGGGGGTTTGGGGGTCACGAGCAGTACTTC